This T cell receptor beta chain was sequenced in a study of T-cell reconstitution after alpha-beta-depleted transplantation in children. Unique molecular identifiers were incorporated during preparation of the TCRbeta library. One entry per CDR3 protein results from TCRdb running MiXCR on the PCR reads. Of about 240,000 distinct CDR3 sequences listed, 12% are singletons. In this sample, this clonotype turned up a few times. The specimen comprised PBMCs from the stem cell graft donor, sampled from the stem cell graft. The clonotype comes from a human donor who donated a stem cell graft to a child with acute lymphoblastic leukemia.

The CDR3 reads CASSSHPVVAGIGFSYNEQFF. The CDR3 coding sequence is TGTGCCAGCAGCTCCCACCCCGTTGTGGCGGGGATAGGATTTTCCTACAATGAGCAGTTCTTC. The chain combines TRBV5-6 with TRBJ2-1; possibly TRBD2 for D (6 bases). V gave up 3 bases and J gave up 1 base, with 29 bases separating them. The CDR3 sequence is 21 residues long. Germline V gene sequence: CDR1 SGHDT, CDR2 YYEEEE.